This T cell receptor beta chain was recovered during a study of PD-1 blockade in mismatch repair-deficient tumors (TCRdb year 2017). About the full investigation: Between September 2013 and 2016, some 92 consecutive patients with about a dozen mismatch repair-deficient cancer types, all previously treated and progressing, were enrolled in the trial. Deep sequencing of TCR CDR3 regions was used to track tumor-associated T cell clones in peripheral blood of patients responding to PD-1 blockade. Study-level results and caveats: Clones residing in the tumor, which were often undetectable in blood before treatment, expanded quickly after pembrolizumab and then contracted, generally before radiologic responses.

The germline V gene sets CDR1 to SGHTA and CDR2 to FQGNSA. Trimming takes 5 bases from V and 0 bases from J, and the germline ends sit 14 bases apart. The cysteine opens and the phenylalanine closes a CDR3 of 15 amino acids. The CDR3 DNA has 45 bases and is translated from base 1. Library generation was performed with the immunoSEQ multiplex PCR assay. Sourced from immuneACCESS, this table was stored by TCRdb with only in-frame sequences that have V and J called. A share of the clones is absent; for the studies checked, an unresolved V gene accounts for under half, and the remainder has no known explanation. The sample yields approximately 79,000 clones; roughly 80% were counted once. The leading ten clones occupy over 4.5% of the sample. For every enrolled patient, mismatch repair deficiency was confirmed by either polymerase chain reaction or immunohistochemistry. TCR sequencing was carried out for three patients who responded to pembrolizumab therapy. The phase II trial prospectively tested pembrolizumab PD-1 blockade in advanced mismatch repair-deficient cancers regardless of tissue of origin. Peripheral blood T cell samples were collected serially, before PD-1 blockade began and at several time points afterward. Blood sampling time points were reported as weeks after the first dose of pembrolizumab.

In regard to this clone: The antigen it recognizes is unknown. No much larger clone is present one base from it, and per-base qualities are unavailable.

The origin of this receptor is an adult with mismatch repair-deficient cancer. The chain employs TRBV7-2 and TRBJ2-7; the D region possibly corresponds to TRBD2 (6 bases align). Sequencing used peripheral blood, obtained 44 weeks after starting pembrolizumab. The CDR3 protein is CASSRGASVSYEQYF. In nucleotide form, the sequence is TGTGCCAGCAGCCGAGGGGCTAGCGTCTCCTACGAGCAGTACTTC.